The clone carrying this T cell receptor (beta chain) was counted a few times. The record originates from a study of blood T cell repertoires in COVID-19. Study-wide background: Sources were T cells, B-cell-depleted T cells, or PBMCs; the material itself was cDNA or gDNA.

Libraries were prepared by immunoSEQ multiplex PCR; TCRdb keeps only in-frame clonotypes and omits some of them. The repertoire holds around 200,000 clones, with around 83% as singletons. Trimming cost V 9 bases and J 2 bases, with 28 bases left between them. The V gene's germline CDR1 is KGHDR and CDR2 SFDVKD. CDR3 length equals 19 residues. The TCR was taken from a man over 45 with active or convalescent COVID-19. Sequenced: peripheral blood. The gene calls are TRBV24-1 and TRBJ1-5; D is possibly TRBD1 (6 bases). Here the CDR3 reads CATLWPRTDKFPRNQPQHF. DNA of the CDR3: TGTGCCACCCTCTGGCCCAGGACAGACAAATTCCCTCGCAATCAGCCCCAGCATTTT.